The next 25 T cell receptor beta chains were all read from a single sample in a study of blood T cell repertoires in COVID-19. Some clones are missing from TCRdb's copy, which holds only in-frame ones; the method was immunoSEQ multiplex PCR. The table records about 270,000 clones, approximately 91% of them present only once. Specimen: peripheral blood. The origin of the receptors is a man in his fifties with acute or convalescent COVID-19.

Here the CDR3 DNA reads TGCAGCTCTGGAGGAGGGGCCCAACAAGAGACCCAGTACTTC. Its translation: CSSGGGAQQETQYF. This chain uses TRBV29-1 with TRBJ2-5; D is possibly TRBD2 (6 bases). The V end was cut by 8 bases, the J end by 2 bases, with 18 bases between. Germline loops: CDR1 SQVTM, CDR2 ANQGSEA. The CDR3 consists of 14 residues.

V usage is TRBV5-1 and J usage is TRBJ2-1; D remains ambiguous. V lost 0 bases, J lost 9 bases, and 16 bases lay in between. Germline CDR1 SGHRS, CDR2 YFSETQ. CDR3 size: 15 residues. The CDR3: CASSLDPAVISEQFF. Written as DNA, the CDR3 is TGCGCCAGCAGCTTGGACCCCGCGGTGATCAGTGAGCAGTTCTTC.

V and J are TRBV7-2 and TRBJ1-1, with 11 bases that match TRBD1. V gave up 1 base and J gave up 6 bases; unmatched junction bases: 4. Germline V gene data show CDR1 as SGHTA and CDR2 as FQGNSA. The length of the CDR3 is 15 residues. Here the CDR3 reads CASSLEGQGEAEAFF. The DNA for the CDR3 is TGTGCCAGCAGCTTAGAGGGACAGGGGGAGGCTGAAGCTTTCTTT. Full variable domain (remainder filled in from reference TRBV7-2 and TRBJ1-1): GAGVSQSPSNKVTEKGKDVELRCDPISGHTALYWYRQSLGQGLEFLIYFQGNSAPDKSGLPSDRFSAERTGGSVSTLTIQRTQQEDSAVYLCASSLEGQGEAEAFFGQGTRLTVV.

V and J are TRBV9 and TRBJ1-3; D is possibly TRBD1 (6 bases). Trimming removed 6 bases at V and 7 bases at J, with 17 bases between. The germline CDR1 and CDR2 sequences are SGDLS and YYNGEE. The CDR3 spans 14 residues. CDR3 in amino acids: CASTPSGGRNTIYF. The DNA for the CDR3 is TGTGCCAGCACCCCTTCTGGGGGCAGGAACACCATATATTTT.

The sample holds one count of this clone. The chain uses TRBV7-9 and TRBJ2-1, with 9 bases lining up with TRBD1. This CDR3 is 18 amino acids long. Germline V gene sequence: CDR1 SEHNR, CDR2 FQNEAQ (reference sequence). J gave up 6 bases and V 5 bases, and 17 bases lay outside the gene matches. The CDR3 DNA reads TGTGCCAGCAGCCCAGTCCCGGGACAGGGCCACTCTTCCAATGAGCAGTTCTTC. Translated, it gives CASSPVPGQGHSSNEQFF. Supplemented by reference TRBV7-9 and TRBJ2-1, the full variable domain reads DTGVSQNPRHKITKRGQNVTFRCDPISEHNRLYWYRQTLGQGPEFLTYFQNEAQLEKSRLLSDRFSAERPKGSFSTLEIQRTEQGDSAMYLCASSPVPGQGHSSNEQFFGPGTRLTVL.

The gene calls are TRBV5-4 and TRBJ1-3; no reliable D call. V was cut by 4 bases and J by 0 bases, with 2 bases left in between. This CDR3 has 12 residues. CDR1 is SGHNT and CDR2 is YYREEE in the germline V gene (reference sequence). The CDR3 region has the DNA TGTGCCAGCAGCCTCTCTGGAAACACCATATATTTT. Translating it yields CASSLSGNTIYF.

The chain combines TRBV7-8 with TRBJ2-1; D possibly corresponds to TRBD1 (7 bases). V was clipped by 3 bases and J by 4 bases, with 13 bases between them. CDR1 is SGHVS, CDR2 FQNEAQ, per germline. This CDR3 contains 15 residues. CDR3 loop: CASSFPGGQYNEQFF. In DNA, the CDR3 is TGTGCCAGCAGCTTCCCAGGGGGGCAGTACAATGAGCAGTTCTTC.

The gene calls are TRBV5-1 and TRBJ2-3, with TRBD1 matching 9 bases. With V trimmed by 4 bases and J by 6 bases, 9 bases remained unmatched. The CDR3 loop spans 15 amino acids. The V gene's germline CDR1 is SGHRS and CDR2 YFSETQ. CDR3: CASSTPDRGRDTQYF. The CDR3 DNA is TGCGCCAGCAGCACCCCGGACAGGGGCAGGGATACGCAGTATTTT.

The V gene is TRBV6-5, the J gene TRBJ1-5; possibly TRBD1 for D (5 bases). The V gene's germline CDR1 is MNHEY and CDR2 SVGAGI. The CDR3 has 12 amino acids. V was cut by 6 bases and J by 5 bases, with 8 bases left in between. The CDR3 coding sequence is TGTGCCAGCAGCCCAGGGTATCAGCCCCAGCATTTT. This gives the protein CASSPGYQPQHF.

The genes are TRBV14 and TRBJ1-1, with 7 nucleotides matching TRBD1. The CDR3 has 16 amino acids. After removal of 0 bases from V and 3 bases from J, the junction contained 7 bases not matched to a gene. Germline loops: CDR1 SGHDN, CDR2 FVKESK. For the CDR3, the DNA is TGTGCCAGCAGCCAAGACGCCGGGACAGTTTACACTGAAGCTTTCTTT. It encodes CASSQDAGTVYTEAFF.

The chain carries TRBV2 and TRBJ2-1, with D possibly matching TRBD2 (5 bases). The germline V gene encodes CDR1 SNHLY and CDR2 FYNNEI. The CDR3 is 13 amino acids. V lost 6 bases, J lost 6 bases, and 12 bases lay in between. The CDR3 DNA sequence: TGTGCCAGCAGCGCCCGGGGAGTCAATGAGCAGTTCTTC. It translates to CASSARGVNEQFF.

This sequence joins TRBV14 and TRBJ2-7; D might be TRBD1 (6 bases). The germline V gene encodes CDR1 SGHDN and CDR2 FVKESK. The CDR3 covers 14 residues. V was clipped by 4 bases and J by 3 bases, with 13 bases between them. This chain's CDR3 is CASSRGQTYYEQYF. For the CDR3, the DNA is TGTGCCAGCAGCCGCGGACAGACTTACTACGAGCAGTACTTC.

The CDR3: CAWAFPGLGGGEQFF. As DNA, the CDR3 is TGTGCCTGGGCCTTCCCGGGCCTTGGGGGAGGTGAGCAGTTCTTC. This chain joins TRBV30 and TRBJ2-1, with a tentative D call TRBD2 (6 bases). V was cut by 5 bases and J by 9 bases, with 23 bases left in between. This CDR3 comprises 15 residues. The germline CDR1 and CDR2 sequences are GTSNPN and SVGIG (reference sequence).

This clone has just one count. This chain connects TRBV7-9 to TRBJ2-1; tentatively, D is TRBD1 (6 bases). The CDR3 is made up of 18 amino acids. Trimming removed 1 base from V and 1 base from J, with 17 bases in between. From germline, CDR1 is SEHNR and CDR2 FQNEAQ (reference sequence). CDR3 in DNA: TGTGCCAGCAGCTTAGGTGCCAGTTGGGGGCCTTCCTACAATGAGCAGTTCTTC. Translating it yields CASSLGASWGPSYNEQFF.

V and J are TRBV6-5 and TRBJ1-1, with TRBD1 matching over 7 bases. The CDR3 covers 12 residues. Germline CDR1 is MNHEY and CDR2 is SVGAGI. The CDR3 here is CTTGTVYTEAFF. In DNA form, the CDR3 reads TGTACCACCGGGACAGTTTACACTGAAGCTTTCTTT.

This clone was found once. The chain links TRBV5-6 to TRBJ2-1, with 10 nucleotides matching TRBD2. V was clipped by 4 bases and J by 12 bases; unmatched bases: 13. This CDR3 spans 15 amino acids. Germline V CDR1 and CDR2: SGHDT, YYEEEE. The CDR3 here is CASSAIAGGIPLQFF. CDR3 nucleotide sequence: TGTGCCAGCAGCGCAATAGCGGGGGGAATACCCCTGCAGTTCTTC.

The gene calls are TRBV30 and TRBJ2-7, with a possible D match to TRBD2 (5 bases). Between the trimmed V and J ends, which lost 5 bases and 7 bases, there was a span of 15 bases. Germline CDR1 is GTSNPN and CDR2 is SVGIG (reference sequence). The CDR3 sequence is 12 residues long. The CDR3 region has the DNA TGTGCCTGGGATGTCGGCGGGCGTGAGCAGTACTTC. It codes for CAWDVGGREQYF.

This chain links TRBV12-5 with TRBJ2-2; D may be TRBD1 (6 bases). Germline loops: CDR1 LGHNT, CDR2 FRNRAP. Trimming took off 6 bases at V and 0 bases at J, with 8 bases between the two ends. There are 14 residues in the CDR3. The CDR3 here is CASGGQANTGELFF. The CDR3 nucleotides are TGTGCTAGTGGGGGACAAGCGAACACCGGGGAGCTGTTTTTT.

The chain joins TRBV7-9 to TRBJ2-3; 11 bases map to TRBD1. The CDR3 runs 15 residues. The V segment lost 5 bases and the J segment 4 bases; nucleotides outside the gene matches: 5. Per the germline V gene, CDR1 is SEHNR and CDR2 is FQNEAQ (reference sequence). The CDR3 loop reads CASSPPGQGADTQYF. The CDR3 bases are TGTGCCAGCAGCCCCCCGGGACAGGGGGCAGATACGCAGTATTTT.

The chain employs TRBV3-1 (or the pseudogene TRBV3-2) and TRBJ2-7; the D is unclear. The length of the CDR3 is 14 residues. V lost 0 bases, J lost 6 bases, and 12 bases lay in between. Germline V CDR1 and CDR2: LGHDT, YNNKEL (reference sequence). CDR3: CASSQDNTWAEQYF. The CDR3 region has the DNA TGTGCCAGCAGCCAAGATAACACTTGGGCCGAGCAGTACTTC.

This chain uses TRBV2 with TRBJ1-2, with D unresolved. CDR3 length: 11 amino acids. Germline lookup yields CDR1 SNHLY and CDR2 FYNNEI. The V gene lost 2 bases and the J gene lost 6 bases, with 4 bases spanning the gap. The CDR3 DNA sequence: TGTGCCAGCAGTGAATTAGATGGCTACACCTTC. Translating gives CASSELDGYTF.

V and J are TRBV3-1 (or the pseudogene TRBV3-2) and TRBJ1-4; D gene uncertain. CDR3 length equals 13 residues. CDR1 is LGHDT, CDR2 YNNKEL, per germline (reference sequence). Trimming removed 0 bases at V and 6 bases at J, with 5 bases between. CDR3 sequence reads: CASSQDADEKLFF. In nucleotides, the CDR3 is TGTGCCAGCAGCCAAGATGCGGATGAAAAACTGTTTTTT.

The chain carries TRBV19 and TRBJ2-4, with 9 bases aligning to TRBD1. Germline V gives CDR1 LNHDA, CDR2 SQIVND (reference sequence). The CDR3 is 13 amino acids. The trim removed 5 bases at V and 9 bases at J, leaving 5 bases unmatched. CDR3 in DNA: TGTGCCAGTAGTCGAGACAGGGGGGGCATTCAGTACTTC. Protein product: CASSRDRGGIQYF.

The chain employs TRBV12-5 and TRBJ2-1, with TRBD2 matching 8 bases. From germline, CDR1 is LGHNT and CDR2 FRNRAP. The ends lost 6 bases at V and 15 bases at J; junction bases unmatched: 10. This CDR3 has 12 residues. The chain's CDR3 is CASGTLSGAGFF. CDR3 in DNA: TGTGCTAGTGGCACTCTTAGCGGGGCGGGGTTCTTC. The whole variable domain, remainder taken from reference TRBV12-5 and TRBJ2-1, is DARVTQTPRHKVTEMGQEVTMRCQPILGHNTVFWYRQTMMQGLELLAYFRNRAPLDDSGMPKDRFSAEMPDATLATLKIQPSEPRDSAVYFCASGTLSGAGFFGPGTRLTVL.

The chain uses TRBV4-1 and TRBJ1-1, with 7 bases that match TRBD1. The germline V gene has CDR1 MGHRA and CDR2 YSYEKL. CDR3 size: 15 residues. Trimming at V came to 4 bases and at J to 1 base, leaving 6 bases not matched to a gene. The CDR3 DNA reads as TGCGCCAGCAGCCTTTTGACAGGGAGGAACACTGAAGCTTTCTTT. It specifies CASSLLTGRNTEAFF.